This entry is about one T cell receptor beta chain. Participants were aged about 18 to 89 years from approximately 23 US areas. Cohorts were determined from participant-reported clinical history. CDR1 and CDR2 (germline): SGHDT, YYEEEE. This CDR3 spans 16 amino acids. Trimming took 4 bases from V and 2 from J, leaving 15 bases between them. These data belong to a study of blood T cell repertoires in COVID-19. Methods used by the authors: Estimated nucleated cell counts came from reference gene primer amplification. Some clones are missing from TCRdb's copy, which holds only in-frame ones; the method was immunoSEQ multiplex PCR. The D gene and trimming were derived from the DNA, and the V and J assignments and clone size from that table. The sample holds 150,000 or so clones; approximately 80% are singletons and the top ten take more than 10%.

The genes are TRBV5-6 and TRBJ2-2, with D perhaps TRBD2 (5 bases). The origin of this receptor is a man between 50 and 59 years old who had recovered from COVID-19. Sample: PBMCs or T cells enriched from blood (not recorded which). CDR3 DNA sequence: TGTGCCAGCAGCCCCACCGGCGGGTTCAACACCGGGGAGCTGTTTTTT. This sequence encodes CASSPTGGFNTGELFF.